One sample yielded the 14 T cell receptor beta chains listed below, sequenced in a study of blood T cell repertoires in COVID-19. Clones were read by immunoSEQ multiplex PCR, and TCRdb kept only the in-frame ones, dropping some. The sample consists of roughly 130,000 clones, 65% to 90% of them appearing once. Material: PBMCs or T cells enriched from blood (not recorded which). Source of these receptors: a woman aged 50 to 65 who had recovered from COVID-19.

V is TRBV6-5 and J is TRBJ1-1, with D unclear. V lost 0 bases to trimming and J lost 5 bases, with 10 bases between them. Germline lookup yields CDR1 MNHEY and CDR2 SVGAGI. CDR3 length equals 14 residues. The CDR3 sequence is CASSYSIGDTEAFF. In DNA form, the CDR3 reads TGTGCCAGCAGTTACTCGATCGGGGATACTGAAGCTTTCTTT.

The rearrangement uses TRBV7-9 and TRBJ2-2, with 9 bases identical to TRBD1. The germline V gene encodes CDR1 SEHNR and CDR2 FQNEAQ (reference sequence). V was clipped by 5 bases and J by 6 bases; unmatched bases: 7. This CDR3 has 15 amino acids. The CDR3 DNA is TGTGCCAGCAGCCCGGACAGGGGAATTTCCGGGGAGCTGTTTTTT. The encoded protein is CASSPDRGISGELFF.

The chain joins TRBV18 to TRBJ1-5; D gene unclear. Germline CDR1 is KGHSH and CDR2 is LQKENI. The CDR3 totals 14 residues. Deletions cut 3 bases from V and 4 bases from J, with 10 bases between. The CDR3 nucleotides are TGTGCCAGCTCACCTAGCGCCCCGAATCAGCCCCAGCATTTT. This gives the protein CASSPSAPNQPQHF.

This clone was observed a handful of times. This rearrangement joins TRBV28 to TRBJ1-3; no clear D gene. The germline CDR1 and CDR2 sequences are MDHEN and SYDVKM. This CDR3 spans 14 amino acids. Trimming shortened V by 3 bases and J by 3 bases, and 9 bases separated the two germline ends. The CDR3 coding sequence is TGTGCCAGCAGTTTTTCAGGCATTGGAAACACCATATATTTT. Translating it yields CASSFSGIGNTIYF.

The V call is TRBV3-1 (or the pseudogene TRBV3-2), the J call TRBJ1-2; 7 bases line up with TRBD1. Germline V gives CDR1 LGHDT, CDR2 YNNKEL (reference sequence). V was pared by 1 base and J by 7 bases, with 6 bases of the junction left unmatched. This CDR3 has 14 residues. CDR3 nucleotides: TGTGCCAGCAGCCAAGCGACAGGGCCAGGTGGCTACACCTTC. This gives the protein CASSQATGPGGYTF.

CDR3 coding DNA: TGTGCCAGCAGTCGGACAGGGCGAGGTCGAGGTTCATCGCCCCAGCATTTT. Protein: CASSRTGRGRGSSPQHF. The V call is TRBV7-2, the J call TRBJ1-5, with 8 positions matching TRBD1. Germline V lookup: CDR1 SGHTA, CDR2 FQGNSA. V dropped 6 bases and J dropped 9; count of bases not matched to a gene: 19. The CDR3 consists of 17 residues.

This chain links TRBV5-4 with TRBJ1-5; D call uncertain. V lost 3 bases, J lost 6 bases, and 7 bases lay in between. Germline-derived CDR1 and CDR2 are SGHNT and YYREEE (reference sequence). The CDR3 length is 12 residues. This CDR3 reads CASSSESQPQHF. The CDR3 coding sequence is TGTGCCAGCAGCTCTGAGAGTCAGCCCCAGCATTTT.

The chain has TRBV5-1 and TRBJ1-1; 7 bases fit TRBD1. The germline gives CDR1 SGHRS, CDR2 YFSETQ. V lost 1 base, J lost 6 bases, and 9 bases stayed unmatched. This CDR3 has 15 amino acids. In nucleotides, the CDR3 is TGCGCCAGCAGCTTGTTCTTAGGGGGCAGGGCTGAAGCTTTCTTT. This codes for CASSLFLGGRAEAFF.

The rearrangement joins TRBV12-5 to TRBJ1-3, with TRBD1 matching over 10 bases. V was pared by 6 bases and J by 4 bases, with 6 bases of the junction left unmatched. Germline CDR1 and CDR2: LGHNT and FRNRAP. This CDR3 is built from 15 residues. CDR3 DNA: TGTGCTAGTGGACGCGACAGGGGGCTAGGAAACACCATATATTTT. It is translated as CASGRDRGLGNTIYF.

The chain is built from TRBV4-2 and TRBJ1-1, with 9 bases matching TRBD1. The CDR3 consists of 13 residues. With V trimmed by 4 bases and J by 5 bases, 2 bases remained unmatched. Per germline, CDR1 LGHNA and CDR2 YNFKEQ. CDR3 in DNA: TGTGCCAGCAGCCCCGGGACAGGGACTGAAGCTTTCTTT. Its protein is CASSPGTGTEAFF.

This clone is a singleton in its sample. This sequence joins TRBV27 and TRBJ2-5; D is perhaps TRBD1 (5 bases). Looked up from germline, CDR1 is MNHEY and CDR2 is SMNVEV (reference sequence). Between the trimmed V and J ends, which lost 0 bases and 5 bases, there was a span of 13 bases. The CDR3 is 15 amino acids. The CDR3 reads CASSLSSGLGETQYF. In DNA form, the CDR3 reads TGTGCCAGCAGTTTATCATCAGGGTTGGGGGAGACCCAGTACTTC.

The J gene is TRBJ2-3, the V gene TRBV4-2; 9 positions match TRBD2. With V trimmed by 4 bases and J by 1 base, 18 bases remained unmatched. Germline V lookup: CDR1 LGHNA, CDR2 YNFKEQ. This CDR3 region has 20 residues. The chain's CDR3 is CASSPQLGAGGLLGTDTQYF. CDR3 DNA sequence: TGTGCCAGCAGCCCCCAACTGGGGGCGGGGGGGCTCCTGGGCACAGATACGCAGTATTTT.

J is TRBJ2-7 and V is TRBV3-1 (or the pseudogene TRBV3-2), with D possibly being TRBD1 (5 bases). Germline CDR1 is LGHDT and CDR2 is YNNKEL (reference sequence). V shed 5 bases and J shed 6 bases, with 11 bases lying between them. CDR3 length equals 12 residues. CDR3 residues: CASSSRVSEQYF. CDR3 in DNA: TGTGCCAGCAGCTCCAGGGTTTCCGAGCAGTACTTC.

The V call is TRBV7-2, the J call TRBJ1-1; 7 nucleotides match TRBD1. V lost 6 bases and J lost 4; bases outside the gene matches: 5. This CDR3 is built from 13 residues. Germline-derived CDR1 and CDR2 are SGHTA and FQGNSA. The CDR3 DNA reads TGTGCCAGCAGGATGACAGGGATCACTGAAGCTTTCTTT. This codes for CASRMTGITEAFF.